This T cell receptor beta chain was identified during a study of control samples from healthy donors and cancer patients. Profiled with immunoSEQ multiplex PCR; TCRdb holds only in-frame clones, not every one. Here the sample spans approximately 150,000 clones, roughly 91% being singletons. This sequence was found in a man in his fifties or sixties with head and neck cancer. Sequenced material: PBMCs.

CDR3 amino acids: CASRVPLAGFDEQFF. The CDR3 DNA is TGTGCCAGCAGAGTCCCCTTAGCGGGATTTGATGAGCAGTTCTTC. J is TRBJ2-1 and V is TRBV21-1; TRBD2, as called in the table, went unchecked against the DNA. TRBV21-1 is classified as a pseudogene. This CDR3 has 15 amino acids.